This T cell receptor beta chain comes out of a study of cytomegalovirus exposure and HLA in healthy donors (dated by TCRdb to between 2016 and 2019). Regarding the research as a whole: According to a later analysis, the 110 or so validation repertoires were produced on the same platform as the roughly 600 repertoires of the first cohort. High-throughput TCR immunosequencing, statistical association of individual TCRs with disease status, and machine learning were combined to predict cytomegalovirus infection status. Besides the first cohort of hundreds of subjects, a separate validation cohort made up of 90 to 150 different subjects was used. The study was designed to test whether signatures of past pathogen exposure could be identified by cataloging public T cell receptors.

Library method: the immunoSEQ multiplex PCR assay. In the original analysis: A statistical classification framework was built to diagnose cytomegalovirus status from the catalog of TCR beta chain sequences. The immuneACCESS repertoire file appears here via TCRdb, limited to in-frame rearrangements. These files lack a portion of the clones; in checked studies, under half of the deficit traces to unresolved V genes, and the cause of the others is not known. V and J calls and clone size follow that table, whereas D and trimming were derived from the DNA. The sample table records about 260,000 clones; 90% of these occur just once. Approximately 3.1% of the sample is in the top ten clones. The donors belonged to the validation cohort of 90 to 150 subjects, which was separate from the approximately 660-subject first cohort. Note on this clone: Its specific antigen is unknown. No much larger clone is present one base from it, and per-base qualities are unavailable.

From cysteine to phenylalanine, the CDR3 is 13 amino acids long. Only CDR3 DNA remains: 39 bases, in frame from the first base. CDR1 MDHEN and CDR2 SYDVKM were looked up in the germline V gene. The germline V end is reduced by 6 bases and the J end by 1 base; junction bases left unmatched: 3. Points the paper makes about the study in general: According to the authors, the approach could potentially be generalized to other disease states and immunological phenotypes. A later analysis found that TCRs clustered in the first cohort also tended to co-occur in the roughly 110 validation repertoires, with 90% to 95% of cluster scores above 0. A later analysis lacked HLA typing for the validation cohort, so it scored co-occurrence in that cohort across all 110 or so repertoires. Across donors, most TCR sequences were observed very rarely, whereas some public TCRs were present in many individuals. The study listed 150 to 200 TCR beta chains as associated with cytomegalovirus. A few of the identified cytomegalovirus-associated TCR beta chains were confirmed in vitro to be specific for cytomegalovirus antigens. Cytomegalovirus status was reported to be diagnosed by the classifier with high specificity and sensitivity in both the original and validation cohorts.

This receptor chain uses TRBV28 and TRBJ2-7; 7 central nucleotides agree with TRBD1. The sequencing sample was made of PBMCs. The TCR sequence derives from a woman in her 30s in good health and CMV-seronegative. The CDR3 reads CASSGTVSYEQYF. The DNA sequence is TGTGCCAGCAGCGGGACAGTTTCCTACGAGCAGTACTTC.